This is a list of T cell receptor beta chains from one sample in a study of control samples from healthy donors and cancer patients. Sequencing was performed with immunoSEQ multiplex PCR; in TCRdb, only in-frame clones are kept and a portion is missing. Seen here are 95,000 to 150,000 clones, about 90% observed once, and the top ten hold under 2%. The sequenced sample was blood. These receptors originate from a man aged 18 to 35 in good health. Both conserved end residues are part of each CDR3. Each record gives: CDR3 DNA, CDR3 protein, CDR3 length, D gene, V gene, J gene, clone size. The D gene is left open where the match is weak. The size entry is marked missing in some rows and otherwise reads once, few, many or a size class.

TGTGCCAGCAGTGAATATAGGACAGGGGGCTTGGGCTACACCTTC	CASSEYRTGGLGYTF	15	TRBD1	TRBV25-1	TRBJ1-2	NA
TGCGCCAGCAGCCAAGGGAGGGGAACAGATACGCAGTATTTT	CASSQGRGTDTQYF	14	NA	TRBV4-3	TRBJ2-3	NA
TGTGCCAGCGGCTCGGGAAATCAGCCCCAGCATTTT	CASGSGNQPQHF	12	NA	TRBV27	TRBJ1-5	NA
TGTGCCAGCGGAGCTAACTATGGCTACACCTTC	CASGANYGYTF	11	NA	TRBV6-5	TRBJ1-2	NA
TGTGCCACCAGCAGAGATAAATTGCGGGTAGGAGAGCAGTACTTC	CATSRDKLRVGEQYF	15	NA	TRBV15	TRBJ2-7	NA
TGCGCCAGCAGCTGGGAGGGACAGGGAGGCGGCTACACCTTC	CASSWEGQGGGYTF	14	TRBD1	TRBV5-1	TRBJ1-2	NA
TGTGCCAGCAGCTCACGGGACAGGTCAAGGGGCACCGGGGAGCTGTTTTTT	CASSSRDRSRGTGELFF	17	TRBD1	TRBV7-9	TRBJ2-2	once
TGTGCCAGCAGTCCAAGCTTGAACACTGAAGCTTTCTTT	CASSPSLNTEAFF	13	NA	TRBV11-2	TRBJ1-1	NA
TGCAGTGCTAGAGCCTCCAATGGCTACACCTTC	CSARASNGYTF	11	NA	TRBV20-1	TRBJ1-2	NA
TGTGCCAGCAGCCCGGGGAGGACAGGGGAGGCTGAAGCTTTCTTT	CASSPGRTGEAEAFF	15	TRBD1	TRBV5-4	TRBJ1-1	NA
TGTGCCAGCAGCGTAGAGGTCCAACAGAATTCACCCCTCCACTTT	CASSVEVQQNSPLHF	15	NA	TRBV9	TRBJ1-6	NA
TGTGCCAGCTTGCGGGGGACAGGGATCTACAATGAGCAGTTCTTC	CASLRGTGIYNEQFF	15	TRBD1	TRBV18	TRBJ2-1	NA
TGTGCCAGCAGTTTTAGGGTTACAGATACGCAGTATTTT	CASSFRVTDTQYF	13	NA	TRBV27	TRBJ2-3	NA
TGTGCCAGCAGCCGAGGGACAGGGTGGGGAGCTTTCTTT	CASSRGTGWGAFF	13	TRBD1	TRBV12-3/TRBV12-4	TRBJ1-1	NA
TGTGCCAGCAGCCAGGAAGGGGAACTAGCGGGACGGGAGACCCAGTACTTC	CASSQEGELAGRETQYF	17	TRBD2	TRBV4-2	TRBJ2-5	NA
TGTGCCAGCAGTTCGGACGCATATCAGCCCCAGCATTTT	CASSSDAYQPQHF	13	NA	TRBV6-5	TRBJ1-5	NA
TGTGCCAGTAGTATGGGCTCTACCTCTGGAAACACCATATATTTT	CASSMGSTSGNTIYF	15	NA	TRBV19	TRBJ1-3	NA
TGTGCCAGCACCTTCAGCGGGGGGAATGAGCAGTTCTTC	CASTFSGGNEQFF	13	TRBD2	TRBV7-8	TRBJ2-1	NA
TGCGCCAGCAGCCAAGAACCCCTAGCGGGAGAAGGAAACATTCAGTACTTC	CASSQEPLAGEGNIQYF	17	TRBD2	TRBV4-3	TRBJ2-4	NA
TGTGCCAGCTCACCTTTGGGACTAGCGGGAGTAGGGTCCTACGAGCAGTACTTC	CASSPLGLAGVGSYEQYF	18	TRBD2	TRBV18	TRBJ2-7	NA
TGTGCCATCAGCAGGGGGGAAAGCTCCTACAATGAGCAGTTCTTC	CAISRGESSYNEQFF	15	NA	TRBV10-3	TRBJ2-1	NA
TGTGCCAGCAGCGTAGAACCGGGGGCTGGGTACGAGCAGTACTTC	CASSVEPGAGYEQYF	15	NA	TRBV9	TRBJ2-7	NA
TGTGCCACGAAGCCGGGACAGGGAGGCGCAACTAATGAAAAACTGTTTTTT	CATKPGQGGATNEKLFF	17	TRBD1	TRBV19	TRBJ1-4	NA
TGTGCCAGCAGCCCGGACCGAAACTATGGCTACACCTTC	CASSPDRNYGYTF	13	NA	TRBV14	TRBJ1-2	NA
TGTGCCAGCGGGAAACAGGGACAAGCTTTCTTT	CASGKQGQAFF	11	NA	TRBV9	TRBJ1-1	NA
TGTGCCAGCAGCCAAGGGACCCCCGGTGAGCGCGAGCAGTACTTC	CASSQGTPGEREQYF	15	NA	TRBV3-1/TRBV3-2	TRBJ2-7	NA
TGTGCCAGCAGCTTGCGGCAGCGGAGCAGCACAGATACGCAGTATTTT	CASSLRQRSSTDTQYF	16	NA	TRBV5-8	TRBJ2-3	NA
TGTGCCAGCAGTTTATCTGGGGGGAAGGGCTACGAGCAGTACTTC	CASSLSGGKGYEQYF	15	NA	TRBV27	TRBJ2-7	NA
TGTGCCAGCCCACTCCGGGGGGGGCGGGAGGCCCCCTACAATGAGCAGTTCTTC	CASPLRGGREAPYNEQFF	18	TRBD2	TRBV2	TRBJ2-1	NA
TGTGCCAGCTCCCGCGACAGGTTCGACGAGCAGTACTTC	CASSRDRFDEQYF	13	NA	TRBV18	TRBJ2-7	NA
TGTGCCAGCAATCATCAAGTCGATTGGGACGGACGGCGCTTT	CASNHQVDWDGRRF	14	NA	TRBV7-8	TRBJ1-6	NA
TGTGCCAGCAGTTTACCTCGGACAGGAATGAACACTGAAGCTTTCTTT	CASSLPRTGMNTEAFF	16	TRBD1	TRBV6-2/TRBV6-3	TRBJ1-1	once
TGTGCCAGTAGTATGCTAGGACAGAGTAATGAAAAACTGTTTTTT	CASSMLGQSNEKLFF	15	NA	TRBV19	TRBJ1-4	NA
TGTGCCACCAGTGACCCGAGCACAGATACGCAGTATTTT	CATSDPSTDTQYF	13	NA	TRBV24-1	TRBJ2-3	NA
TGCAGCGTACGAAACCCGGGACAGACCTATGGCTACACCTTC	CSVRNPGQTYGYTF	14	TRBD1	TRBV29-1	TRBJ1-2	few
TGTGCCACCAGCAGAGGAACTGGAGGCCGAAATCAGCCCCAGCATTTT	CATSRGTGGRNQPQHF	16	NA	TRBV15	TRBJ1-5	NA
TGTGCCAGCAGAACAGGGGTGCCTTTGAATGAGCAGTTCTTC	CASRTGVPLNEQFF	14	TRBD1	TRBV11-2	TRBJ2-1	NA
TGCGCCAGCAGCGGGGGGACAAGCTCCTACAATGAGCAGTTCTTC	CASSGGTSSYNEQFF	15	NA	TRBV5-1	TRBJ2-1	few
TGTGCCAGCAGCCTTGGGAGTTTAGCGGGAGAGGCCGGGGAGCTGTTTTTT	CASSLGSLAGEAGELFF	17	TRBD2	TRBV3-1/TRBV3-2	TRBJ2-2	NA
TGTGCCAGCAGCTTGGTTGGGGCACATCAGCCCCAGCATTTT	CASSLVGAHQPQHF	14	NA	TRBV5-6	TRBJ1-5	NA
TGTGCCAGCAGGGAAGGGGGGGGTCCCCTCTTCGAGCAGTACTTC	CASREGGGPLFEQYF	15	NA	TRBV7-6	TRBJ2-7	once
TGTGCCAGCGGTAGTGAGCAGTTCTTC	CASGSEQFF	9	NA	TRBV5-8	TRBJ2-1	NA
TGTGCCAGCAGTGAAAGTCAGACCAACTATGGCTACACCTTC	CASSESQTNYGYTF	14	NA	TRBV2	TRBJ1-2	NA
TGTGCCTGGATCGGGGCGGTTGGGTATGGCTACACCTTC	CAWIGAVGYGYTF	13	NA	TRBV30	TRBJ1-2	NA
TGTGCCAGCAGCTTAGGGTACGGGTTAGGCGAGCAGTACTTC	CASSLGYGLGEQYF	14	NA	TRBV7-9	TRBJ2-7	NA
TGTGCCAGCTCACCACTTCCCCCAGGCTCCGACTACGAGCAGTACTTC	CASSPLPPGSDYEQYF	16	NA	TRBV18	TRBJ2-7	NA
TGTGCCAGCTCACCATCGCGGGCTAAGAACACTGAAGCTTTCTTT	CASSPSRAKNTEAFF	15	NA	TRBV18	TRBJ1-1	NA
TGTGCCACCTCCGGGACAGGGGTTAATGGGGCCAACGTCCTGACTTTC	CATSGTGVNGANVLTF	16	TRBD1	TRBV6-4	TRBJ2-6	NA
TGTGCCAGCAGTAGGGGACTAGCGGGAGACAAGCAGGTCTTC	CASSRGLAGDKQVF	14	TRBD2	TRBV7-3	TRBJ2-1	NA
TGTGCCAGCAGCCAAGAACCCTCCGGCGGCTACACCTTC	CASSQEPSGGYTF	13	NA	TRBV3-1/TRBV3-2	TRBJ1-2	NA
TGCGCCAGCAGCCGTCCGGGACAGGGCTATGGCTACACCTTC	CASSRPGQGYGYTF	14	TRBD1	TRBV5-1	TRBJ1-2	NA
TGTGCCAGCTCACCAGGTACTCGCCAAGAGACCCAGTACTTC	CASSPGTRQETQYF	14	NA	TRBV18	TRBJ2-5	NA
TGTGCCAGCAGTACCCCCCAGGGAGGTAATGAAAAACTGTTTTTT	CASSTPQGGNEKLFF	15	NA	TRBV6-6	TRBJ1-4	NA
TGTGCCAGCAGTTATAAGTCCTCTGGGGCCAACGTCCTGACTTTC	CASSYKSSGANVLTF	15	NA	TRBV6-2/TRBV6-3	TRBJ2-6	NA
TGTGCCAGCAGCTTAAGTAATACCGGGTCCTCGGCGGGCTACACCTTC	CASSLSNTGSSAGYTF	16	NA	TRBV7-6	TRBJ1-2	NA
TGTGCCAGCATTTTAGTTGTAACTGAAGCTTTCTTT	CASILVVTEAFF	12	NA	TRBV21-1	TRBJ1-1	NA
TGTGCCAGCAGCTTAGTGTCTCTCGGGGTGGATACGCAGTATTTT	CASSLVSLGVDTQYF	15	NA	TRBV7-2	TRBJ2-3	NA